The 16 T cell receptor beta chains below come from one sample, sequenced in a study of Ad26.COV2.S vaccination and SARS-CoV-2 variants. Profiled with immunoSEQ multiplex PCR; TCRdb holds only in-frame clones, not every one. The data show about 680,000 clones, more than 70% seen once. The treatment was: around 19 received Ad26.COV2.S at low or high dose, single or two shots; about 5 received placebo; per-sample allocation not given. Sampling happened 63 days after the first vaccine or placebo injection. Sequences were derived from peripheral blood, sampled in a trial of Ad26.COV2.S vaccine versus placebo. These receptors came from a person between 18 and 65 years old who received the Ad26.COV2.S COVID-19 vaccine or a placebo.

This clone occurred a few times. This sequence joins TRBV19 and TRBJ2-3; D call uncertain. In germline, CDR1 is LNHDA, CDR2 SQIVND (reference sequence). The CDR3 is 14 residues long. Trimming took off 2 bases at V and 7 bases at J, with 13 bases between the two ends. The CDR3 nucleotides are TGTGCCAGTAGTATAAACGGAGTCCAAAATACGCAGTATTTT. Protein: CASSINGVQNTQYF.

This clone was observed a single time. V and J are TRBV30 and TRBJ2-2; D is uncertain. The ends were cut back, 2 bases at V and 1 base at J, with 2 bases in the middle. Germline-derived CDR1 and CDR2 are GTSNPN and SVGIG (reference sequence). This CDR3 contains 12 residues. DNA of the CDR3: TGTGCCTGGAGTATGAACACCGGGGAGCTGTTTTTT. Translation gives CAWSMNTGELFF.

The rearrangement joins TRBV19 to TRBJ2-1, with 7 positions matching TRBD1. V lost 5 bases, J lost 0 bases, and 7 bases stayed unmatched. In germline, CDR1 is LNHDA, CDR2 SQIVND (reference sequence). The CDR3 has 16 amino acids. For the CDR3, the DNA is TGTGCCAGTAGTCCGCGGACAGGAAGCTCCTACAATGAGCAGTTCTTC. Protein: CASSPRTGSSYNEQFF.

This clone was observed a handful of times. The J gene is TRBJ2-5, the V gene TRBV2; D gene ambiguous. The CDR3 totals 13 residues. Germline CDR1 reads SNHLY; CDR2 reads FYNNEI. With 6 bases removed from V and 3 bases from J, the gap between germline ends came to 11 bases. CDR3 loop: CASSQTGEETQYF. The CDR3 nucleotides are TGTGCCAGCAGCCAGACTGGGGAAGAGACCCAGTACTTC. Based on the CDR3 plus reference TRBV2 and TRBJ2-5, the full variable domain is EPEVTQTPSHQVTQMGQEVILRCVPISNHLYFYWYRQILGQKVEFLVSFYNNEISEKSEIFDDQFSVERPDGSNFTLKIRSTKLEDSAMYFCASSQTGEETQYFGPGTRLLVL.

This clone has only a few counts. The chain is built from TRBV6-5 and TRBJ1-1; the D is unclear. Germline V gene lookup returns CDR1 MNHEY and CDR2 SVGAGI. The CDR3 totals 12 residues. V was clipped by 4 bases and J by 7 bases, with 10 bases between them. This chain's CDR3 is CASSSLHREAFF. DNA of the CDR3: TGTGCCAGCAGTTCCCTACACCGTGAAGCTTTCTTT.

A single count supports this clone. The rearrangement links TRBV7-9 to TRBJ2-7, with 10 bases fitting TRBD2. Trimming took 3 bases from V and 6 from J; bases not matched to a gene: 8. CDR1 and CDR2 from the germline V gene are SEHNR and FQNEAQ (reference sequence). The CDR3 is 15 amino acids. CDR3 in DNA: TGTGCCAGCAGCTTTCTAGCGGGAGAGTTAGGCGAGCAGTACTTC. It yields the protein CASSFLAGELGEQYF.

This chain joins TRBV19 and TRBJ1-5, with D hard to call. CDR1 and CDR2 (germline): LNHDA, SQIVND (reference sequence). Between the trimmed V and J ends, which lost 5 bases and 6 bases, there was a span of 14 bases. This CDR3 has 14 residues. In DNA, the CDR3 is TGTGCCAGTAGTGGTCGCGACGGGTTTCAGCCCCAGCATTTT. Translation: CASSGRDGFQPQHF.

In its sample, this clone was seen a few times. The chain carries TRBV2 and TRBJ1-6; D gene unclear. The CDR3 consists of 14 residues. CDR1 and CDR2 from the germline V gene are SNHLY and FYNNEI. Trimming took 6 bases from V and 7 from J, leaving 13 bases between them. The CDR3 DNA reads TGTGCCAGCAGGGCACGGTCGGTAAATTCACCCCTCCACTTT. Protein: CASRARSVNSPLHF.

This rearrangement joins TRBV29-1 to TRBJ1-2; D remains ambiguous. The CDR3 length is 13 residues. Germline CDR1 is SQVTM and CDR2 is ANQGSEA. V lost 5 bases to trimming and J lost 4 bases, with 14 bases between them. The CDR3, as DNA: TGCAGCGTTAAGTTGGAGGTCAGCTATGGCTACACCTTC. Its translation: CSVKLEVSYGYTF.

This clone was detected once. The rearrangement links TRBV24-1 to TRBJ2-2; D might be TRBD1 or TRBD2, each matching 7 bases. V was clipped by 4 bases and J by 1 base, with 18 bases between them. Germline CDR1 is KGHDR and CDR2 is SFDVKD. This CDR3 region has 18 residues. DNA of the CDR3: TGTGCCACCAGTGACCCCGCGACAGGGAGGGGGAACACCGGGGAGCTGTTTTTT. Amino acids: CATSDPATGRGNTGELFF.

This sequence joins TRBV5-1 and TRBJ2-7, with D possibly being TRBD2 (5 bases). V lost 4 bases and J lost 6, with 20 bases in between. The CDR3 covers 15 residues. CDR1 is SGHRS and CDR2 is YFSETQ in the germline V gene. CDR3 loop: CASSGSLVAMGEQYF. CDR3 DNA sequence: TGCGCCAGCAGCGGCTCTCTGGTAGCGATGGGCGAGCAGTACTTC.

The rearrangement joins TRBV30 to TRBJ2-1; D not resolved. Trimming pared 0 bases from V and 8 bases from J, leaving 8 bases between. This CDR3 contains 12 residues. Germline CDR1 GTSNPN, CDR2 SVGIG (reference sequence). The DNA for the CDR3 is TGTGCCTGGAGTGTACCTGTTGATGAGCAGTTCTTC. Translated, it gives CAWSVPVDEQFF. Drawing the rest from reference TRBV30 and TRBJ2-1, the complete variable domain is SQTIHQWPATLVQPVGSPLSLECTVEGTSNPNLYWYRQAAGRGLQLLFYSVGIGQISSEVPQNLSASRPQDRQFILSSKKLLLSDSGFYLCAWSVPVDEQFFGPGTRLTVL.

About this clone: Other nucleotide sequences in the sample specify the same CDR3. V is TRBV6-5 and J is TRBJ1-2; D is undetermined. Germline V gene data show CDR1 as MNHEY and CDR2 as SVGAGI. The CDR3 spans 13 residues. V dropped 0 bases and J dropped 5 bases, with 7 bases sitting between them. CDR3 coding DNA: TGTGCCAGCAGTTACTCAGTGGGGTATGGCTACACCTTC. It yields the protein CASSYSVGYGYTF.

The chain links TRBV4-3 to TRBJ1-2; no reliable D call. Germline V gene sequence: CDR1 LGHNA, CDR2 YSLEER. V lost 1 base to trimming and J lost 2 bases, with 11 bases between them. The CDR3 spans 15 residues. CDR3 DNA sequence: TGCGCCAGCAGCCAAGTATACGGATCCAACTATGGCTACACCTTC. Amino acids: CASSQVYGSNYGYTF.

The J gene is TRBJ2-5, the V gene TRBV4-2; D is uncertain. This CDR3 is 11 amino acids long. Germline V gene sequence: CDR1 LGHNA, CDR2 YNFKEQ. V lost 3 bases, J lost 2 bases, and 1 base lay in between. For the CDR3, the DNA is TGTGCCAGCAGCCAGCAAGAGACCCAGTACTTC. Protein product: CASSQQETQYF.

This chain connects TRBV5-4 to TRBJ2-3; D uncertain. From germline, CDR1 is SGHNT and CDR2 YYREEE (reference sequence). The CDR3 runs to 14 residues. With 1 base removed from V and 1 base from J, the gap between germline ends came to 7 bases. The CDR3 sequence is CASSLRTGTDTQYF. The DNA of the CDR3 is TGTGCCAGCAGCTTGAGAACTGGCACAGATACGCAGTATTTT.